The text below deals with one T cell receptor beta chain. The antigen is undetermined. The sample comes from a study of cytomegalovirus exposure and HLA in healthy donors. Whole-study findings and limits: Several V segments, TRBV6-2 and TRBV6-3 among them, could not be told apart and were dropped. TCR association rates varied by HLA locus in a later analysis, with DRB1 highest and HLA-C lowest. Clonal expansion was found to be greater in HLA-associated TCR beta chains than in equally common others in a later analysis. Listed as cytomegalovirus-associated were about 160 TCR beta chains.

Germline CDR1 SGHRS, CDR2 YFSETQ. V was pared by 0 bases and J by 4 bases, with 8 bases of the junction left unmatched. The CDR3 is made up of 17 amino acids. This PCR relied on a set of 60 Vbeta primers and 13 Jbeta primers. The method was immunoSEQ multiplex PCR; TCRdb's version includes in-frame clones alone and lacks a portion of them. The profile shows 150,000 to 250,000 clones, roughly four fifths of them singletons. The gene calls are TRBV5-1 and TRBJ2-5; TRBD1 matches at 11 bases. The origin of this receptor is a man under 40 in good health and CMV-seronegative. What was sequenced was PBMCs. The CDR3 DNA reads TGCGCCAGCAGCTTGGGTGGACAGGGGGCTAGAGGAGAGACCCAGTACTTC. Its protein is CASSLGGQGARGETQYF.